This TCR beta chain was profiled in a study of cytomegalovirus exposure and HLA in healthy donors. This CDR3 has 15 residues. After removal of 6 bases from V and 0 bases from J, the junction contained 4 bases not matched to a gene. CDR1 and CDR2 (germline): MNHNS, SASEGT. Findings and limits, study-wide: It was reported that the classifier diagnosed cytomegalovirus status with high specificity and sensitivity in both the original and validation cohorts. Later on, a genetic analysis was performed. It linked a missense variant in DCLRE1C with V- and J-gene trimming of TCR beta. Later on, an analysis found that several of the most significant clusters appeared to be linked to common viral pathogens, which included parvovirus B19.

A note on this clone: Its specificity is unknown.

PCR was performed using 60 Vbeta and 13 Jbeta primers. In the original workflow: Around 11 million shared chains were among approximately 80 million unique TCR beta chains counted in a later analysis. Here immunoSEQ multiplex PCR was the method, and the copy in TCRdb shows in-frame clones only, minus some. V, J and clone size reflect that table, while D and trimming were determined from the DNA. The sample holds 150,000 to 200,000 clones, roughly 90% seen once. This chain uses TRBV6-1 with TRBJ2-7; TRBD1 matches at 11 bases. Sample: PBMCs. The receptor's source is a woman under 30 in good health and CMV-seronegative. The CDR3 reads CASRGTGGISYEQYF. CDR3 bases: TGTGCCAGCAGGGGGACAGGGGGTATCTCCTACGAGCAGTACTTC.